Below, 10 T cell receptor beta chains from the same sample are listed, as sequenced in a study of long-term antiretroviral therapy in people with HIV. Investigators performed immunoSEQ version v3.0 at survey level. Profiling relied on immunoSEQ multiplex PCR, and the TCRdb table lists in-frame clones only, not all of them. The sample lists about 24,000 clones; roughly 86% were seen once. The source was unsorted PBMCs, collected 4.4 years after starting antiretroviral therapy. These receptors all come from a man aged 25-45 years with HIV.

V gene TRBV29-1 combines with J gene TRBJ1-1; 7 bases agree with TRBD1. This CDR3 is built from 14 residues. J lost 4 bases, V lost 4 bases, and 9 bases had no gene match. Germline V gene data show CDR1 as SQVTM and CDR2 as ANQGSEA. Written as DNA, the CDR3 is TGCAGCGTTGCAGGGGGGCGCGGAGTCACTGAAGCTTTCTTT. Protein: CSVAGGRGVTEAFF. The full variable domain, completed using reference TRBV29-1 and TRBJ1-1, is SAVISQKPSRDICQRGTSLTIQCQVDSQVTMMFWYRQQPGQSLTLIATANQGSEATYESGFVIDKFPISRPNLTFSTLTVSNMSPEDSSIYLCSVAGGRGVTEAFFGQGTRLTVV.

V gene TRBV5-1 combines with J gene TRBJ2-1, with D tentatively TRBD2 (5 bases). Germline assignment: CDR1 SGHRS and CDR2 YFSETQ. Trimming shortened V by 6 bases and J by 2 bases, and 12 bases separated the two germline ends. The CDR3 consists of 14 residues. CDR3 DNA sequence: TGCGCCAGCACCTTCGGAGGAGCCTACAATGAGCAGTTCTTC. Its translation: CASTFGGAYNEQFF.

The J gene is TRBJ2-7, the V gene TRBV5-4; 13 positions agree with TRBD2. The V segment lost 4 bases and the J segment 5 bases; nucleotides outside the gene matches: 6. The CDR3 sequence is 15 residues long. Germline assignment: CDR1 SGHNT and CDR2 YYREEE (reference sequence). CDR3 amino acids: CASSMGLAGTDEQYF. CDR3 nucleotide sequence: TGTGCCAGCAGCATGGGACTAGCGGGGACCGACGAGCAGTACTTC.

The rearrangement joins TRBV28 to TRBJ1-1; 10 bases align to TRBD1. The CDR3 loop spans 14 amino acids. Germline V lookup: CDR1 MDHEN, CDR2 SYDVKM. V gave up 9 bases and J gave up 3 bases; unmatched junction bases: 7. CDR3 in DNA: TGTGCCAGTTACTACGGGACAGGGGACACTGAAGCTTTCTTT. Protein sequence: CASYYGTGDTEAFF.

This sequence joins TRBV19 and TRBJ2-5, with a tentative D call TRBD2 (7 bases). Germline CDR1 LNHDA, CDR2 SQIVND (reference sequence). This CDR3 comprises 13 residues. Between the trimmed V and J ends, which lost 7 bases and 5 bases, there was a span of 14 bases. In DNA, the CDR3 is TGTGCCAGTACCCCCGGGGGGCTCGAGACCCAGTACTTC. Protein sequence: CASTPGGLETQYF.

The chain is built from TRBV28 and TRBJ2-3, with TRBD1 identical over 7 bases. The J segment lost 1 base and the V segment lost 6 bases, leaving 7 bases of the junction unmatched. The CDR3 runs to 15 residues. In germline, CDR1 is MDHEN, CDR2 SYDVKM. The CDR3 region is CASSMDRLGTDTQYF. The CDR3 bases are TGTGCCAGCAGCATGGACAGGTTGGGCACAGATACGCAGTATTTT.

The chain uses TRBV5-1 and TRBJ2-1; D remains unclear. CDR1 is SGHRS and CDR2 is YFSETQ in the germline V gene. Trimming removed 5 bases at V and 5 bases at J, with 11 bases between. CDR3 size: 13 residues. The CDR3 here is CASRGQPDNEQFF. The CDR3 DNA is TGCGCCAGCAGAGGCCAGCCGGACAATGAGCAGTTCTTC.

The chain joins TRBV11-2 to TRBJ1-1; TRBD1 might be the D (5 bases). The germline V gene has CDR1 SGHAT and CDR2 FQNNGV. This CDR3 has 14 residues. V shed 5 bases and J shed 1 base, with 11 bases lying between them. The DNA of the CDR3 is TGTGCCAGCAGCCCGTTCGGGGGGAACACTGAAGCTTTCTTT. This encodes CASSPFGGNTEAFF. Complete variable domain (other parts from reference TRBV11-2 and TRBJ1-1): EAGVAQSPRYKIIEKRQSVAFWCNPISGHATLYWYQQILGQGPKLLIQFQNNGVVDDSQLPKDRFSAERLKGVDSTLKIQPAKLEDSAVYLCASSPFGGNTEAFFGQGTRLTVV.

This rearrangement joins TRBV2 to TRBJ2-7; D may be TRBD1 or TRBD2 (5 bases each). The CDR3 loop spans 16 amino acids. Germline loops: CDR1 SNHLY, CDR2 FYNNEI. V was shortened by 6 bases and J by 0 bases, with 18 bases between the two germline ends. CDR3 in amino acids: CASRPLRGGSSYEQYF. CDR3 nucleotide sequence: TGTGCCAGCAGGCCCTTGAGGGGCGGTAGCTCCTACGAGCAGTACTTC. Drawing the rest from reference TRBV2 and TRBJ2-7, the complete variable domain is EPEVTQTPSHQVTQMGQEVILRCVPISNHLYFYWYRQILGQKVEFLVSFYNNEISEKSEIFDDQFSVERPDGSNFTLKIRSTKLEDSAMYFCASRPLRGGSSYEQYFGPGTRLTVT.

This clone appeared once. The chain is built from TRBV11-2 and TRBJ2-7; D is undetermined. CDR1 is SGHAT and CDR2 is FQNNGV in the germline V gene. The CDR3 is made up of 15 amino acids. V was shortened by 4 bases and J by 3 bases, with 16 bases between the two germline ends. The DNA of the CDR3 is TGTGCCAGCAGCTCCCCGATTAAAAGCAACTACGAGCAGTACTTC. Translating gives CASSSPIKSNYEQYF.